The clone carrying this T cell receptor beta chain is categorized as large. Germline CDR1 reads MNHNY; CDR2 reads SVGAGI (reference sequence). Trimming at V came to 2 bases and at J to 3 bases, leaving 4 bases not matched to a gene. The CDR3 runs 14 residues. This entry belongs to a study of immune characterization of retroperitoneal liposarcoma. MiXCR was run by TCRdb on the PCR reads, yielding one entry per CDR3 protein. In the table there are about 4,300 distinct CDR3 sequences, roughly 33% of which are singletons. The sequenced sample consisted of tumor tissue. This TCR was recovered from a male donor with retroperitoneal liposarcoma. The chain employs TRBV6-6 and TRBJ2-7; TRBD1 aligns across 7 bases. The CDR3 loop reads CASSYQGQYYEQYF. The CDR3 DNA reads as TGTGCCAGCAGTTACCAGGGACAGTACTACGAGCAGTACTTC.